This TCR beta chain was sequenced for a study of graft-versus-host responses after intestinal transplantation. About the study: All recipients were given anti-thymocyte globulin induction, and tacrolimus and steroids were then administered for roughly three years. Whole-study findings and limits: GvH clones surfaced in recipient marrow, some emerging earlier in ileum or blood. Researchers found peak circulating GvH clone levels linked to early post-transplant HvG declines.

CDR1 is SQVTM and CDR2 is ANQGSEA in the germline V gene. This CDR3 has 13 residues. Trimming took 7 bases from V and 4 from J; bases not matched to a gene: 9. Comment on this clone: Its matching antigen is unknown.

Clones were sequenced by immunoSEQ multiplex PCR, and TCRdb holds only the in-frame ones, with some missing. The profile covers under 100,000 clones, with around 92% appearing a single time and around 0.38% taken by the ten largest. The source material was unstimulated CD8+ T cells sorted from spleen or lymph node cells, sampled before transplant. This chain joins TRBV29-1 and TRBJ1-2, with 7 bases matching TRBD1. This receptor was taken from a human donor who was the organ donor for an intestinal transplant. DNA of the CDR3: TGCAGCGCCCCCGGGACAGATTCCTATGGCTACACCTTC. Translated, it gives CSAPGTDSYGYTF. The full variable domain, rest sourced from reference TRBV29-1 and TRBJ1-2, is SAVISQKPSRDICQRGTSLTIQCQVDSQVTMMFWYRQQPGQSLTLIATANQGSEATYESGFVIDKFPISRPNLTFSTLTVSNMSPEDSSIYLCSAPGTDSYGYTFGSGTRLTVV.